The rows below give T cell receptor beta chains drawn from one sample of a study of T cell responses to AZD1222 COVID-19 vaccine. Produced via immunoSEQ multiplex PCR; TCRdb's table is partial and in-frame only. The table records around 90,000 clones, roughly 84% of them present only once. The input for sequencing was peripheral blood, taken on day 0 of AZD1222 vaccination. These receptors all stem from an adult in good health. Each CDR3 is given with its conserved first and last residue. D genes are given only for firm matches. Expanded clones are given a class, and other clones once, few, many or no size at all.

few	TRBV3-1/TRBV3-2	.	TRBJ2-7	TGTGCCAGCACCGCGACGGGGGCCCATTACGAGCAGTACTTC	CASTATGAHYEQYF
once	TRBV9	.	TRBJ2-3	TGTGCCAGCAGCGTAGATAGGGACGTCACAGATACGCAGTATTTT	CASSVDRDVTDTQYF
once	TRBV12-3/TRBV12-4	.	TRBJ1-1	TGTGCCAGCAGTCACGCGTACACTGAAGCTTTCTTT	CASSHAYTEAFF
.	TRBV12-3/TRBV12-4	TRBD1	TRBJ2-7	TGTGCCAGCAGTCCGACAGGGGCATACGAGCAGTACTTC	CASSPTGAYEQYF
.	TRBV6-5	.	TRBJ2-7	TGTGCCAGCAGTCTAACTCTCGGGGACTCCTACGAGCAGTACTTC	CASSLTLGDSYEQYF
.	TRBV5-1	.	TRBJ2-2	TGCGCCAGCAGCGGGGCGACGGGTGACACCGGGGAGCTGTTTTTT	CASSGATGDTGELFF
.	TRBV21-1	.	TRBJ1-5	TGTGCCAGCAGCAAAGAATCACAGGGGGGAGTGAGCAATCAGCCCCAGCATTTT	CASSKESQGGVSNQPQHF
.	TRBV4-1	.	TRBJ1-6	TGCGCCAGCAGCCCCATGAGGGGGAGCAATTCACCCCTCCACTTT	CASSPMRGSNSPLHF
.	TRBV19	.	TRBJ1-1	TGTGCCAGTAGTATAGTAGCCAGGAACACTGAAGCTTTCTTT	CASSIVARNTEAFF
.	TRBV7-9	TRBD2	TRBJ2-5	TGTGCCAGCAGCCAGCAACAGCCCAGACTAGCGATCGCTCAAGAGACCCAGTACTTC	CASSQQQPRLAIAQETQYF
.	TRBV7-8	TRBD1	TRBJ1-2	TGTGCCAGCAGTCCAACAGGGGGTTCGGATGACTATGGCTACACCTTC	CASSPTGGSDDYGYTF
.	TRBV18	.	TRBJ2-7	TGTGCCAGCTCAAACCAGGACGGGCCCTACGAGCAGTACTTC	CASSNQDGPYEQYF
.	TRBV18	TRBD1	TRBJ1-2	TGTGCCAGCTCACTAAAACAGGGGGATAGCGGCTACACCTTC	CASSLKQGDSGYTF
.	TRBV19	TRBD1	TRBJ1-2	TGTGCCAGCAGTACATCCAGGGGGCGAGGCTACACCTTC	CASSTSRGRGYTF
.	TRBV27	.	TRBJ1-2	TGTGCCAGCAGGCGGGACACTGCCTATGGCTACACCTTC	CASRRDTAYGYTF
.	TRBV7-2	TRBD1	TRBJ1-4	TGTGCCAGCAGCGGGGACAGGGTGGAAGAAAAACTGTTTTTT	CASSGDRVEEKLFF
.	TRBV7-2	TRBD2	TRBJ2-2	TGTGCCAGCAGCTCCGGACTAGCGACCGGGGAGCTGTTTTTT	CASSSGLATGELFF
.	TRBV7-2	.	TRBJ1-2	TGTGCCAGCAGCTTAGATGGGAACTATGGCTACACCTTC	CASSLDGNYGYTF
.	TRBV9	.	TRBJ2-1	TGTGCCAGCAGCGTATCCGGGAACAATGAGCAGTTCTTC	CASSVSGNNEQFF
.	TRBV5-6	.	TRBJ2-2	TGTGCCAGCAGCCCCCGAGTCACCGGGGAGCTGTTTTTT	CASSPRVTGELFF
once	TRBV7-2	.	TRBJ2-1	TGTGCCAGCAGCTTAGGATGGGGGCCCTCCTACAATGAGCAGTTCTTC	CASSLGWGPSYNEQFF
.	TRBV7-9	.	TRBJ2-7	TGTGCCAGCAGCTTAGCGGCAGACTACGAGCAGTACTTC	CASSLAADYEQYF
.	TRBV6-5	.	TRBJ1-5	TGTGCCAGCAGCCTACGGTGGCAGAATCAGCCCCAGCATTTT	CASSLRWQNQPQHF
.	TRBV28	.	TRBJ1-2	TGTGCCAGCAGTTATGGGGGAGACCCCGGCTATGGCTACACCTTC	CASSYGGDPGYGYTF
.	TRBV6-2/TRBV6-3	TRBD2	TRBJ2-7	TGTGCCAGCAGTGGGCCGAGGCTAGCGGGAGACGAGCAGTACTTC	CASSGPRLAGDEQYF
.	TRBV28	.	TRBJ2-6	TGTGCCAGCAGTTGGGGTGGCCACTCTGGGGCCAACGTCCTGACTTTC	CASSWGGHSGANVLTF
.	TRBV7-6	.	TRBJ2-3	TGTGCCAGCAGCCCACAGCGCACAGATACGCAGTATTTT	CASSPQRTDTQYF
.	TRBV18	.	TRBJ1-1	TGTGCCAGCTCACCGTCAGGGGCCACTGAAGCTTTCTTT	CASSPSGATEAFF
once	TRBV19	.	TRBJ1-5	TGTGCCAGTAGTATTCGCAGGGACGGTCAGCCCCAGCATTTT	CASSIRRDGQPQHF
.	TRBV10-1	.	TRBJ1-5	TGCGCCAGCAGTGACGGAAAACAGCCCCAGCATTTT	CASSDGKQPQHF
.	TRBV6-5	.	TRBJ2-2	TGTGCCAGCAGTTACTCGCGAAACACCGGGGAGCTGTTTTTT	CASSYSRNTGELFF
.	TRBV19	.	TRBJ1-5	TGTGCCAGTAGGCCGGGAAGGGATTACCAGCCCCAGCATTTT	CASRPGRDYQPQHF
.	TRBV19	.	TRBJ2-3	TGTGCCAGTAGTATAGATACAGTCACAGATACGCAGTATTTT	CASSIDTVTDTQYF
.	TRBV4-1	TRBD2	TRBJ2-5	TGCGCCAGCAGTTCTAGCGGGGGGTACCAAGAGACCCAGTACTTC	CASSSSGGYQETQYF
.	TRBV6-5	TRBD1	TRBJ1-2	TGTGCCAGCAGTCGGACAGGGGTGAACTATGGCTACACCTTC	CASSRTGVNYGYTF
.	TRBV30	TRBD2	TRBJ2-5	TGTGCCTGGGGCCCTAGCGGGGGGGCCGTCGAGACCCAGTACTTC	CAWGPSGGAVETQYF
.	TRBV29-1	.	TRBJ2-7	TGCAGCGTTGAAGAAGGGGACCCCTACAACGAGCAGTACTTC	CSVEEGDPYNEQYF
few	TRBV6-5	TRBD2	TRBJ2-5	TGTGCCAGCAGCCTACTAGCGGGTCAAGAGACCCAGTACTTC	CASSLLAGQETQYF
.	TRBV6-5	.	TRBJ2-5	TGTGCCAGCAGTTACGTGAGAGGAGGGGGCGAGACCCAGTACTTC	CASSYVRGGGETQYF
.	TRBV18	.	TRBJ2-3	TGTGCCAGCTCACCAGTGGGGGACTCCGGCCCAGATACGCAGTATTTT	CASSPVGDSGPDTQYF
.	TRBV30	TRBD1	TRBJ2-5	TGTGCCTGGAGTGGGGGACAGGCCCCTAGGTACTTC	CAWSGGQAPRYF
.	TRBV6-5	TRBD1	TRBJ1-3	TGTGCCAGCAGTTACTCGACAGGGACAAACACCATATATTTT	CASSYSTGTNTIYF
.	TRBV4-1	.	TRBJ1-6	TGCGCCAGCAGCCACGACCGGAGCTCCTATAATTCACCCCTCCACTTT	CASSHDRSSYNSPLHF
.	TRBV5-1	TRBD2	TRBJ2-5	TGCGCCAGCAGCTGGACTAGCGGGGGGGAGACCCAGTACTTC	CASSWTSGGETQYF
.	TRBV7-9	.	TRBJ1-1	TGTGCCAGCAGCTTAGCGCGGAGGGACACTGAAGCTTTCTTT	CASSLARRDTEAFF
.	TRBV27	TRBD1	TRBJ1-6	TGTGCCAGCAGTTTTGGGGACAGGGTTTCACCCCTCCACTTT	CASSFGDRVSPLHF
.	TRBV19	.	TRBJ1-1	TGTGCCAGTAGTATAGGAGTCCTATTGAACACTGAAGCTTTCTTT	CASSIGVLLNTEAFF
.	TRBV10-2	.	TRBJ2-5	TGCGCCAGCGGAGGGGGAGGAGAGACCCAGTACTTC	CASGGGGETQYF
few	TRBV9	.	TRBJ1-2	TGTGCCAGCAGCCCCGATCGGGCCCTCTATGGCTACACCTTC	CASSPDRALYGYTF
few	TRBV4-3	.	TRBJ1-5	TGCGCCAGCAGCCAGTCAAGGGCCAGCAATCAGCCCCAGCATTTT	CASSQSRASNQPQHF
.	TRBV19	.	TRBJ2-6	TGTGCCAGTAGTATAGGCCCGGGGCGCGGTGGGGCCAACGTCCTGACTTTC	CASSIGPGRGGANVLTF
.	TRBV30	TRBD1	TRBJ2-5	TGTGCCTGGAGGGACAGGGGGCGAGAGACCCAGTACTTC	CAWRDRGRETQYF
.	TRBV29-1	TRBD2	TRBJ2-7	TGCAGCGCGGCGGCGGGGGAGTCCTACGAGCAGTACTTC	CSAAAGESYEQYF
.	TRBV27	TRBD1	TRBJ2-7	TGTGCCAGCAGTTACCGCCGACCGGACAGGGGCTACGAGCAGTACTTC	CASSYRRPDRGYEQYF
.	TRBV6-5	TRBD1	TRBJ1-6	TGTGCCAGCAGAAGACAGGGGGCCGGGGATTCACCCCTCCACTTT	CASRRQGAGDSPLHF
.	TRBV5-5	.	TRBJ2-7	TGTGCCAGCAGCCTGGGGCTGGGCACCTACGAGCAGTACTTC	CASSLGLGTYEQYF
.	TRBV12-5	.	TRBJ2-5	TGTGCTAGTGGTCCGGGACGGCGGGAGACCCAGTACTTC	CASGPGRRETQYF
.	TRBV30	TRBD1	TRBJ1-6	TGTGCCTGCGCGCCGGGACAGCCTAATTCACCCCTCCACTTT	CACAPGQPNSPLHF
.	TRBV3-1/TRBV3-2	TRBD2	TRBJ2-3	TGTGCCAGCAGCCAATGGGCGGGGGGATCAGATACGCAGTATTTT	CASSQWAGGSDTQYF
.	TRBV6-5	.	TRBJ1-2	TGTGCCAGCAGTAATAACCCCAGGGGCTCTGGCTACACCTTC	CASSNNPRGSGYTF